Listed below are T cell receptor beta chains from one sample, sequenced in a study of shared T cell receptors in the human thymus. TCRdb's copy holds only in-frame clones and misses some; the assay was immunoSEQ multiplex PCR. Of fewer than 700,000 clones in the sample, around 87% were seen once. These sequences were also reported in another study, on human thymus T cells.

Sequencing was done on a sample of thymocytes. These TCRs come from a boy younger than two with a congenital heart defect. The CDR3 runs from the conserved cysteine through the conserved F or W. A D gene is named only where the DNA matches it firmly. Clone size is not always given. Where it is, it says once, few, many or a class for expanded clones.

clone_size,v_call,j_call,d_call,cdr3_aa
few,TRBV19,TRBJ2-3,TRBD2,CASTEPGLAGTDTQYF
NA,TRBV4-3,TRBJ2-1,TRBD2,CASSQDRAAGGGLYNEQFF
NA,TRBV30,TRBJ1-5,NA,CAWTSGANQPQHF
NA,TRBV2,TRBJ2-7,TRBD2,CASSEPGLAEVRYSYEQYF
NA,TRBV6-5,TRBJ2-4,TRBD2,CASRSGRAKNIQYF
NA,TRBV4-1,TRBJ2-2,TRBD1,CASRWDSPNTGELFF
once,TRBV4-3,TRBJ1-2,TRBD1,CASSPKTGDRDFGYGYTF
NA,TRBV7-9,TRBJ2-7,NA,CASSLGSGGAYEQYF
NA,TRBV7-9,TRBJ2-2,TRBD2,CASSSLGAGPNTGELFF
NA,TRBV27,TRBJ2-7,TRBD1,CASREDRQRSYEQYF
NA,TRBV7-3,TRBJ2-2,TRBD1,CASSLRDSSYGGELFF
NA,TRBV28,TRBJ1-2,NA,CASLTRGGYGYTF
NA,TRBV29-1,TRBJ2-1,TRBD2,CSVELAGAYNEQFF
NA,TRBV19,TRBJ2-5,TRBD2,CASSASHRVSGVVETQYF
once,TRBV28,TRBJ1-1,NA,CASRSQGPDTEAFF
NA,TRBV27,TRBJ1-1,TRBD1,CASSPRDRGQNTEAFF
NA,TRBV5-6,TRBJ1-2,NA,CASSFGPRDGYTF
NA,TRBV6-1,TRBJ2-7,NA,CASIGTLKSYEQYF
NA,TRBV4-2,TRBJ2-7,TRBD2,CASSQDQRERCEQYF
NA,TRBV14,TRBJ2-7,TRBD1,CASSQDDRGYEQYF
once,TRBV5-6,TRBJ2-7,TRBD2,CASSTPLTSGPYEQYF
NA,TRBV7-6,TRBJ2-7,TRBD2,CASSLASGSYEQYF
NA,TRBV6-5,TRBJ2-2,NA,CATGGAAGELFF
NA,TRBV9,TRBJ1-2,NA,CASSVWEGYGYTF
NA,TRBV4-3,TRBJ2-3,NA,CASSQKGGLHDTQYF
NA,TRBV9,TRBJ2-1,TRBD2,CASSDGGKQFF
once,TRBV23-1,TRBJ2-3,TRBD2,CASSHVELAGVDTQYF